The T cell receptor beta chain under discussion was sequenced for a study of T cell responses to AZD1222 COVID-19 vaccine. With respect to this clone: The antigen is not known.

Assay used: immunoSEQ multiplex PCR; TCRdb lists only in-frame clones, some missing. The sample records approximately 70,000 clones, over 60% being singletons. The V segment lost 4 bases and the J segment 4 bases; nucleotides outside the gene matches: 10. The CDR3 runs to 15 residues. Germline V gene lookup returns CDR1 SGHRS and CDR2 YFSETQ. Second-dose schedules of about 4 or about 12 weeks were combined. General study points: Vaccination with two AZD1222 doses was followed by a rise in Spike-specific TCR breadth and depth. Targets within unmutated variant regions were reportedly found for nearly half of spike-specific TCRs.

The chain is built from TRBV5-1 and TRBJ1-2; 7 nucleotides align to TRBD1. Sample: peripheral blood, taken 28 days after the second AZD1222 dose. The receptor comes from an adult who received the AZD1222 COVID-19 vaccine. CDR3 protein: CASSPTTGEGYGYTF. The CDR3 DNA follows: TGCGCCAGCAGCCCCACAACAGGGGAGGGCTATGGCTACACCTTC.